This TCR beta chain was sequenced in a study of identical twins. Findings and limits, study-wide: Models underestimated how often monozygotic twins shared out-of-frame TCR alpha.

CDR1 DFQATT and CDR2 SNEGSKA come from the germline V gene (reference sequence). The CDR3 is 19 amino acids. Trimming left V 6 bases short and J 7 bases short, with 33 bases between. TCRdb fed the 5' RACE reads into MiXCR, producing one record per CDR3 protein. The data contain hundreds of thousands of distinct CDR3 sequences, 21% of them singletons. This clonotype was counted only a few times. Its antigen remains unidentified. The sample was also linked to a second study, of T cells expressing NK-cell markers.

The TCR sequence derives from a woman aged 18 to 35 in good health. Sequenced: PBMCs. The chain employs TRBV20-1 and TRBJ2-2, with D perhaps matching TRBD2 (10 bases). CDR3 in amino acids: CSAYDRGYISGRASGELFF. The CDR3, as DNA: TGCAGTGCCTACGACAGGGGGTATATAAGCGGGAGGGCGAGCGGGGAGCTGTTTTTT.